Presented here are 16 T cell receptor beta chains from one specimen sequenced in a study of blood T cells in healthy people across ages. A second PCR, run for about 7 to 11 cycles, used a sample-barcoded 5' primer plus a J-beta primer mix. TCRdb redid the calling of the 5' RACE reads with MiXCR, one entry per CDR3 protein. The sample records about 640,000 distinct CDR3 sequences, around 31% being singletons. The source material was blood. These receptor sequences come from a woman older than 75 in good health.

CDR3 protein: CASSFSGFTDTQYF. CDR3 nucleotides: TGTGCCAGCAGCTTTAGCGGTTTCACAGATACGCAGTATTTT. V is TRBV7-2 and J is TRBJ2-3, with a weak D call TRBD2 (6 bases). The CDR3 has 14 residues. Trimming left V 3 bases short and J 2 bases short, with 9 bases between. Germline CDR1 SGHTA, CDR2 FQGNSA.

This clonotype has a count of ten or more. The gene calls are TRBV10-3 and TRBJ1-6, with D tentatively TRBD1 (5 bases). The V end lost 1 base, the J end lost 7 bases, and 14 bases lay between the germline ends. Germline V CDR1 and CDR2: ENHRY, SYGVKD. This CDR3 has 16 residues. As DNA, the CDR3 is TGTGCCATCAGTGAGTATATGACAGCCTCAAATTCACCCCTCCACTTT. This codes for CAISEYMTASNSPLHF.

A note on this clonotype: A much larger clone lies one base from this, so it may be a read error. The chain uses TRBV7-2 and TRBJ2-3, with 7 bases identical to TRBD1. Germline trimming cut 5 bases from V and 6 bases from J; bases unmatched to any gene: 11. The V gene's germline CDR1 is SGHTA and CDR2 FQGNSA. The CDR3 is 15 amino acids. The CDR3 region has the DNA TGTGCCAGCAGCCGGACAGGCCTAGGAGGCGATACGCAGTATTTT. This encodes CASSRTGLGGDTQYF.

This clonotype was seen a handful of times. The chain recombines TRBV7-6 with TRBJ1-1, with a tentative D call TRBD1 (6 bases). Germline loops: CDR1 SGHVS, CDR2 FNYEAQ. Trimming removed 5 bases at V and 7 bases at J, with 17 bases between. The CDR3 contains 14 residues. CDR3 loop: CASSPMGAYDEAFF. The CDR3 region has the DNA TGTGCCAGCAGCCCTATGGGGGCTTATGATGAAGCTTTCTTT.

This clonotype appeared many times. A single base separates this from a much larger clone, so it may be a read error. The CDR3 DNA sequence: TGTGCCCGCCGGGACACGGGATCATCACCCCCCCACTTT. It yields the protein CARRDTGSSPPHF. V gene TRBV30 combines with J gene TRBJ1-6, with D possibly matching TRBD1 (6 bases). CDR1 is GTSNPN and CDR2 is SVGIG in the germline V gene (reference sequence). This CDR3 region has 13 residues.

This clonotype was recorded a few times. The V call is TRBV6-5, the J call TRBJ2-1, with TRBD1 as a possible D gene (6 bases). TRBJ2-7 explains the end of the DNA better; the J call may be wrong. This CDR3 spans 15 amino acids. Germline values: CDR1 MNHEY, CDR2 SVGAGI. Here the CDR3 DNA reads TGTGCCAGCAGGAGAACAGGGAGCTCCTACAATGAGCAGTACTTC. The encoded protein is CASRRTGSSYNEQYF.

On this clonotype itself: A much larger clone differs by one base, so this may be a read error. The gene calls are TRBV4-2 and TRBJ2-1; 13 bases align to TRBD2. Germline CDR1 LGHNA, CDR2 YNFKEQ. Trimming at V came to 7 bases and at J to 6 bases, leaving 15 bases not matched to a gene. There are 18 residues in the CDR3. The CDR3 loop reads CASNLNGWTSGGSNEQFF. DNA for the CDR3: TGTGCCAGCAACCTTAATGGGTGGACTAGCGGGGGAAGCAATGAGCAGTTCTTC.

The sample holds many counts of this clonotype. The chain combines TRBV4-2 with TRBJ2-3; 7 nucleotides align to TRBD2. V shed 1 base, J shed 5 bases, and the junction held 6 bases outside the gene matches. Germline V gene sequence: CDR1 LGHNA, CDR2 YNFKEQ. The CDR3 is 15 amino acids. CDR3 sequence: CASSQGLAAGDTQYF. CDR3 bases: TGTGCCAGCAGCCAAGGGCTAGCGGCGGGAGATACGCAGTATTTT.

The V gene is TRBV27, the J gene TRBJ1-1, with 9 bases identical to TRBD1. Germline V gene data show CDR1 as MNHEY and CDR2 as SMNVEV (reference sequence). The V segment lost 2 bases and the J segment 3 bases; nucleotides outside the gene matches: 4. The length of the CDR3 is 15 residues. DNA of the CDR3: TGTGCCAGCAGTTTAGTGACAGGGGGTCACACTGAAGCTTTCTTT. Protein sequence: CASSLVTGGHTEAFF.

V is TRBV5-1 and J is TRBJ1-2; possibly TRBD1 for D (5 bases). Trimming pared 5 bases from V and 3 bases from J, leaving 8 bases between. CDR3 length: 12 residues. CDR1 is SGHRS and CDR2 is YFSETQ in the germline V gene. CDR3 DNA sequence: TGCGCCAGCAGACAGGCCGACTATGGCTACACCTTC. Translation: CASRQADYGYTF.

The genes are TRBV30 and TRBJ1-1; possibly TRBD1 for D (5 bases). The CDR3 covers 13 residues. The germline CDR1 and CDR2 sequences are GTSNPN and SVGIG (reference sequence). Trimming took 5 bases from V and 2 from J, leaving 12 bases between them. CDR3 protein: CAWSSGQNTEAFF. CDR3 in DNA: TGTGCCTGGTCTTCAGGGCAAAACACTGAAGCTTTCTTT.

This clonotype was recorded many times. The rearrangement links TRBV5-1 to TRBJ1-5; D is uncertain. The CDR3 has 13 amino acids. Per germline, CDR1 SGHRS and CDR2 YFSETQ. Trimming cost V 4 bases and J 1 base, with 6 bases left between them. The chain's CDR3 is CASSLDSNQPQHF. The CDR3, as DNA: TGCGCCAGCAGCCTGGACAGCAATCAGCCCCAGCATTTT.

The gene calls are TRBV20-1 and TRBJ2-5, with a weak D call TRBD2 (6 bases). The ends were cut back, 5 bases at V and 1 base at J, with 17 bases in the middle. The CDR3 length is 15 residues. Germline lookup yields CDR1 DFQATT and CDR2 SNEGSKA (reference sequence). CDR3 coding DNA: TGCAGTGCTTCGGCCGATAGCGGAACCCAAGAGACCCAGTACTTC. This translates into CSASADSGTQETQYF.

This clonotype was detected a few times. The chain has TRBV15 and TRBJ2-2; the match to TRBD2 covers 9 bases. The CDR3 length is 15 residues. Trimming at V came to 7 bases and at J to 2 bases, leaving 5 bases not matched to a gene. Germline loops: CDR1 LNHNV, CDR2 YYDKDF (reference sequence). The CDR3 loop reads CATMAAGGNTGELFF. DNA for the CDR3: TGTGCCACCATGGCAGCGGGGGGCAACACCGGGGAGCTGTTTTTT. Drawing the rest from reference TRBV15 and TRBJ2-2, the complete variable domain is DAMVIQNPRYQVTQFGKPVTLSCSQTLNHNVMYWYQQKSSQAPKLLFHYYDKDFNNEADTPDNFQSRRPNTSFCFLDIRSPGLGDTAMYLCATMAAGGNTGELFFGEGSRLTVL.

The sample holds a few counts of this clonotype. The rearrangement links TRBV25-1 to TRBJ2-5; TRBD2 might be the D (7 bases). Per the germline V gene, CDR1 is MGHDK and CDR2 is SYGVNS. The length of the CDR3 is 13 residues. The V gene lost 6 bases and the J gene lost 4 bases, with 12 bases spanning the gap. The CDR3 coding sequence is TGTGCCAGCAGGGGGGGGCCCGGAGAGACCCAGTACTTC. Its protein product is CASRGGPGETQYF.

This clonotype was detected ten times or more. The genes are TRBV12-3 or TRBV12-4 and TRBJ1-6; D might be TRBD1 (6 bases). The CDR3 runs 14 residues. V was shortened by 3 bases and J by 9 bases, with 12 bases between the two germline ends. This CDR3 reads CASSFSRGTSPLHF. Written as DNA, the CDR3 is TGTGCCAGCAGTTTCTCCAGGGGAACTTCACCCCTCCACTTT.